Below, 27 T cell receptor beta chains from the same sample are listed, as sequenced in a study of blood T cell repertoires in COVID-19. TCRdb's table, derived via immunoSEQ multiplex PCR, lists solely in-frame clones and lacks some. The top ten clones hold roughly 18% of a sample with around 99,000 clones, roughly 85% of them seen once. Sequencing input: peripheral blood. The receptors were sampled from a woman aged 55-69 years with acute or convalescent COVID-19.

The CDR3 sequence: CASRIQPNYGYTF. The CDR3 bases are TGTGCCAGCAGAATACAGCCCAACTATGGCTACACCTTC. The chain joins TRBV28 to TRBJ1-2; no clear D. Trimming pared 6 bases from V and 2 bases from J, leaving 10 bases between. Looked up from germline, CDR1 is MDHEN and CDR2 is SYDVKM. CDR3 size: 13 residues.

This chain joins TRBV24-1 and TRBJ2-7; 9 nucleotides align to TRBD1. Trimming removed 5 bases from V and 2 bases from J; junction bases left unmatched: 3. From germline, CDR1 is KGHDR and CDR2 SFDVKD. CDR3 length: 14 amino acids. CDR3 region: CATSARQGAYEQYF. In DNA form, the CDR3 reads TGTGCCACCAGTGCCAGACAGGGGGCCTACGAGCAGTACTTC.

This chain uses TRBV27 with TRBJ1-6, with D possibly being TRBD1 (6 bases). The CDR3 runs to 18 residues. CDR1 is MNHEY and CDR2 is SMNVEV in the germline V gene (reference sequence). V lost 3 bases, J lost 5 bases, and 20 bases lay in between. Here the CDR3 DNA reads TGTGCCAGCAGTTTGACCTTCCGGGGGGCGGCCAATAATTCACCCCTCCACTTT. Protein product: CASSLTFRGAANNSPLHF.

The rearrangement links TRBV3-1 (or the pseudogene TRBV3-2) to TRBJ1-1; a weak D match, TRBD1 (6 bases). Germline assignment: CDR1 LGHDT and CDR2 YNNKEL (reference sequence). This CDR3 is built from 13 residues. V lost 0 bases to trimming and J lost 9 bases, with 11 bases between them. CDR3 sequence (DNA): TGTGCCAGCAGCCAAGACAGGGACAAGAAAGCTTTCTTT. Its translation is CASSQDRDKKAFF.

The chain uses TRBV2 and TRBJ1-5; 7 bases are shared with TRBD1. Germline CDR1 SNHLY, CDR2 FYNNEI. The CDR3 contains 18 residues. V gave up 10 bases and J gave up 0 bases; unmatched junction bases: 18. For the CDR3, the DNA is TGTGCCAATCAACCCCCGGGACAGCTCCTCCATAGCAATCAGCCCCAGCATTTT. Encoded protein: CANQPPGQLLHSNQPQHF. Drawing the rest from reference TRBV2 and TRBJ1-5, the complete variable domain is EPEVTQTPSHQVTQMGQEVILRCVPISNHLYFYWYRQILGQKVEFLVSFYNNEISEKSEIFDDQFSVERPDGSNFTLKIRSTKLEDSAMYFCANQPPGQLLHSNQPQHFGDGTRLSIL.

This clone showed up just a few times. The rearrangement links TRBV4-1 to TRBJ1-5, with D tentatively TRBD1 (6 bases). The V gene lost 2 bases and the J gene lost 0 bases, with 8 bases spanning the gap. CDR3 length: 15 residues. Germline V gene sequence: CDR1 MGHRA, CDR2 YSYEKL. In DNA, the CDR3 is TGCGCCAGCAGCCAACAGGGGTATAGCAATCAGCCCCAGCATTTT. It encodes CASSQQGYSNQPQHF.

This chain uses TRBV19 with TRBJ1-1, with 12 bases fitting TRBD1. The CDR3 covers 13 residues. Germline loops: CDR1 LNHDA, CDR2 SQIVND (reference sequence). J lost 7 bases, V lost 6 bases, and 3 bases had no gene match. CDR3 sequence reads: CASRGTGGFEAFF. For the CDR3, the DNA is TGTGCCAGTAGGGGGACAGGGGGCTTTGAAGCTTTCTTT.

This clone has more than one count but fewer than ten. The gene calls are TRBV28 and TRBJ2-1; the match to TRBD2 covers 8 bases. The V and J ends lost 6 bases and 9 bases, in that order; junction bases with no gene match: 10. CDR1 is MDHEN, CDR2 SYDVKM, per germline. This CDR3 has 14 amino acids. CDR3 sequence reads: CASSRPAGAAEQFF. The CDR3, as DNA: TGTGCCAGCAGCCGCCCAGCGGGAGCGGCTGAGCAGTTCTTC.

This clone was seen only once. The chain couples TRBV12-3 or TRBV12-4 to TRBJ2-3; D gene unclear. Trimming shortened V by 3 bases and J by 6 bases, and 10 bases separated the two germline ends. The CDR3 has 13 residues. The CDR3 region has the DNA TGTGCCAGCAGTTTCTTCCGTGTGGATACGCAGTATTTT. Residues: CASSFFRVDTQYF.

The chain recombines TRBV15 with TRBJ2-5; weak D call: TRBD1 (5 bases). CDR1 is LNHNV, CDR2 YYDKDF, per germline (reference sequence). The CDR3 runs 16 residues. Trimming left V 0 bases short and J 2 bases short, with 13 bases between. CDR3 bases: TGTGCCACCAGCAGAGATCGTGGGGCCCCGCAAGAGACCCAGTACTTC. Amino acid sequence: CATSRDRGAPQETQYF.

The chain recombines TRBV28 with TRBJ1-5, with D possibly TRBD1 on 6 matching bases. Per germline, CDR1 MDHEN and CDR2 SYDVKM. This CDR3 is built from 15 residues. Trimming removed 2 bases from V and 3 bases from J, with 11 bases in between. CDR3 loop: CASSLGGAINQPQHF. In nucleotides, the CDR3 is TGTGCCAGCAGTTTAGGGGGGGCCATCAATCAGCCCCAGCATTTT.

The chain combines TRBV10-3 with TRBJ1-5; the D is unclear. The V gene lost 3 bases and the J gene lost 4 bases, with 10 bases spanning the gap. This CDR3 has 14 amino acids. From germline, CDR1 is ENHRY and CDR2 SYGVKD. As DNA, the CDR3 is TGTGCCATCAGTGACTCGTCGTTTAATCAGCCCCAGCATTTT. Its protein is CAISDSSFNQPQHF.

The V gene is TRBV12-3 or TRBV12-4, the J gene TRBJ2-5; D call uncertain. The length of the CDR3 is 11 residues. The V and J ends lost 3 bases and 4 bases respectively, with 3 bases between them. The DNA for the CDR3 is TGTGCCAGCAGTTTCGGAGAGACCCAGTACTTC. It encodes CASSFGETQYF.

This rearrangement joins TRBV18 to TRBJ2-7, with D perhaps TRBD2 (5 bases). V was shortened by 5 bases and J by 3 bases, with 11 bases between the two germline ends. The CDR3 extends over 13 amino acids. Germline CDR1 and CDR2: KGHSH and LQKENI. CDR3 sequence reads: CASSSGDGYEQYF. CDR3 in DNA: TGTGCCAGCTCATCCGGGGATGGCTACGAGCAGTACTTC.

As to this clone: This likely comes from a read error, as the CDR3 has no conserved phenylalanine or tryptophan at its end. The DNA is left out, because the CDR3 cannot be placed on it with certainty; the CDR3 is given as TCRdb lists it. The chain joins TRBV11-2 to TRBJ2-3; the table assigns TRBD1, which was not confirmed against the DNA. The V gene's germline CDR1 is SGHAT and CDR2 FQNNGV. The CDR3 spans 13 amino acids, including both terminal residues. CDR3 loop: CASSLVGRGGGWL.

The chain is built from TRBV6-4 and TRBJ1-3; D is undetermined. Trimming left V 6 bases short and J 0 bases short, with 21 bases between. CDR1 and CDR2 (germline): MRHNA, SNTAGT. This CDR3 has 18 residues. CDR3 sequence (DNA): TGTGCCAGCAGACCGGTGAAATCCGAGGGAGACTCTGGAAACACCATATATTTT. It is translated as CASRPVKSEGDSGNTIYF.

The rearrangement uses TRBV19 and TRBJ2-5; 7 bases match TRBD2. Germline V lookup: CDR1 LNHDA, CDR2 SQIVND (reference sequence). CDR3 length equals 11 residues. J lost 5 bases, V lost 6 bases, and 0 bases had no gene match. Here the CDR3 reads CASSGGETQYF. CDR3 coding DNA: TGTGCCAGTAGCGGGGGGGAGACCCAGTACTTC.

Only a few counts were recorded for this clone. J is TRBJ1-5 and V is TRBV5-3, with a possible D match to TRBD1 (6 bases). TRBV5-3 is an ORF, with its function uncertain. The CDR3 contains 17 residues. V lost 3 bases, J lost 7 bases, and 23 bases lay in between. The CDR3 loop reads CARSYIQGMRGSQPQHF. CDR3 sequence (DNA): TGTGCCAGAAGCTATATCCAGGGGATGAGGGGCAGCCAGCCCCAGCATTTT.

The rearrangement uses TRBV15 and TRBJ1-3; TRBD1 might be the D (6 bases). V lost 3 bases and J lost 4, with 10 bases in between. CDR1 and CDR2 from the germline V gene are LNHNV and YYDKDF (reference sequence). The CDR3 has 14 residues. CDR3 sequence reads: CATSRAGEGNTIYF. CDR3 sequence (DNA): TGTGCCACCAGCAGGGCAGGGGAGGGAAACACCATATATTTT.

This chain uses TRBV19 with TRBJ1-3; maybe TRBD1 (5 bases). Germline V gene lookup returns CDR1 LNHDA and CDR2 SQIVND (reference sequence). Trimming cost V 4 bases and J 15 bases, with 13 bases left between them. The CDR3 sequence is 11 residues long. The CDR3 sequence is CASSTGGRQYF. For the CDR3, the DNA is TGTGCCAGTAGTACGGGGGGTCGCCAATATTTT.

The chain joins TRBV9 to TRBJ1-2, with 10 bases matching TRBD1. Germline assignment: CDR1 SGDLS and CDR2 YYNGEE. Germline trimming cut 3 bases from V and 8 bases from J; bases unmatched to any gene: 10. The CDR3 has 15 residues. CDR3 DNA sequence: TGTGCCAGCAGCGCCGAGGGGACAGGGGTCGGAGGCTACACCTTC. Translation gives CASSAEGTGVGGYTF.

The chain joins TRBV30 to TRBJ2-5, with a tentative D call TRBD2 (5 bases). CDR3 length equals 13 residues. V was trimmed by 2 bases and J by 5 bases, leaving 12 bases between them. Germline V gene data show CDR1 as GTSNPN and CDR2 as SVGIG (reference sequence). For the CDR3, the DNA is TGTGCCTGGAGTATATTAGCGACGGAGACCCAGTACTTC. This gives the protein CAWSILATETQYF.

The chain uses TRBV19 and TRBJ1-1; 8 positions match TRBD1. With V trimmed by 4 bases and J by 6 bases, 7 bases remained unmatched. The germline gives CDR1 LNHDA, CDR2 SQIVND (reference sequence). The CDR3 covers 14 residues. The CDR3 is CASSKDRVWPEAFF. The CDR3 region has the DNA TGTGCCAGTAGTAAGGACAGGGTTTGGCCTGAAGCTTTCTTT.

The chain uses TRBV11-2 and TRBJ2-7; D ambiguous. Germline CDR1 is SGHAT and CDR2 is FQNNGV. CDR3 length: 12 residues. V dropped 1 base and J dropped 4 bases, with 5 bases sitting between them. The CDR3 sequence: CASSLVPYEQYF. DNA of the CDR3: TGTGCCAGCAGCTTAGTCCCGTACGAGCAGTACTTC.

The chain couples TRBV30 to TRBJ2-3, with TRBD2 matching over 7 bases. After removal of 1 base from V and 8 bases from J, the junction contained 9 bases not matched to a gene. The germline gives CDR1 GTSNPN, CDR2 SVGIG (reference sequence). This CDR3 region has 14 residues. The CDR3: CAWSALAGSGTQYF. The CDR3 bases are TGTGCCTGGAGTGCATTAGCGGGTTCGGGTACGCAGTATTTT.

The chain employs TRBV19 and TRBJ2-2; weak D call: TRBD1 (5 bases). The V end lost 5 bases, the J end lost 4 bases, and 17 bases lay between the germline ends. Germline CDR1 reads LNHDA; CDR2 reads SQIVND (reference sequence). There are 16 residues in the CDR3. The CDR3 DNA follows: TGTGCCAGTAGTCGTTCAGGGAAACTTGGCACCGGGGAGCTGTTTTTT. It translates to CASSRSGKLGTGELFF.

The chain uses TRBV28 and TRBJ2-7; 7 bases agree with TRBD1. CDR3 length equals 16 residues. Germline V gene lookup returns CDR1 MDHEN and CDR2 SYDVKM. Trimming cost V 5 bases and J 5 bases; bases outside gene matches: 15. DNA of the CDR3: TGTGCCAGCAGTAACCTACTACAGGGGTCGGGCCACGAGCAGTACTTC. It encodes CASSNLLQGSGHEQYF.